Following are 25 T cell receptor beta chains from one sample sequenced in a study of identical twins. Via MiXCR, TCRdb re-called the 5' RACE reads, giving one row per CDR3 protein. The table lists fewer than 650,000 distinct CDR3 sequences, around 9.6% of them singletons, with approximately 3% in the top ten. This sample also belongs to another study, concerning yellow fever vaccine responses in identical twins.

Sequencing used PBMCs. The receptor set was obtained from a woman younger than 30 in good health.

This clonotype has only one observation. V usage is TRBV29-1 and J usage is TRBJ2-1; D call uncertain. The CDR3 is 16 amino acids. Trimming cost V 0 bases and J 0 bases, with 12 bases left between them. Germline V gene sequence: CDR1 SQVTM, CDR2 ANQGSEA. CDR3 in amino acids: CSVEEGQPTSYNEQFF. The CDR3 DNA follows: TGCAGCGTTGAAGAGGGCCAGCCGACCTCCTACAATGAGCAGTTCTTC.

This clonotype was seen many times. V is TRBV3-1 and J is TRBJ2-7; the D is unclear. The CDR3 runs 14 residues. Trimming removed 4 bases at V and 2 bases at J, with 12 bases between. Germline V lookup: CDR1 LGHDT, CDR2 YNNKEL (reference sequence). Here the CDR3 reads CASSLHKVPYEQYF. The CDR3 nucleotides are TGTGCCAGCAGCCTCCATAAGGTACCCTACGAGCAGTACTTC.

This clonotype was seen more than once but under ten times. This chain joins TRBV12-3 or TRBV12-4 and TRBJ2-7; D tentatively fits TRBD1 or TRBD2 (5 bases each). Deletions cut 3 bases from V and 3 bases from J, with 12 bases between. The CDR3 covers 14 residues. CDR3 residues: CASSFVGTVYEQYF. DNA for the CDR3: TGTGCCAGCAGTTTTGTAGGGACGGTCTACGAGCAGTACTTC.

This clonotype showed up just a few times. J is TRBJ2-6 and V is TRBV20-1; the D is unclear. The V and J ends lost 3 bases and 1 base respectively, with 4 bases between them. Germline loops: CDR1 DFQATT, CDR2 SNEGSKA (reference sequence). The CDR3 spans 13 residues. The CDR3 protein is CSASVSGANVLTF. The CDR3 nucleotides are TGCAGTGCTAGTGTTTCTGGGGCCAACGTCCTGACTTTC.

The chain has TRBV12-3 or TRBV12-4 and TRBJ2-5; the match to TRBD2 covers 9 bases. This CDR3 is 14 amino acids long. The J segment lost 3 bases and the V segment lost 4 bases, leaving 3 bases of the junction unmatched. CDR3 region: CASSSASGKETQYF. The CDR3 nucleotides read TGTGCCAGCAGTTCCGCTAGCGGGAAAGAGACCCAGTACTTC.

V is TRBV18 and J is TRBJ2-7; a possible D gene is TRBD2 (7 bases). In germline, CDR1 is KGHSH, CDR2 LQKENI. V lost 2 bases and J 7 bases, leaving 12 bases between the germline ends. CDR3 length: 13 residues. CDR3 in amino acids: CASSPAGEGEQYF. CDR3 nucleotides: TGTGCCAGCTCACCAGCAGGGGAGGGGGAGCAGTACTTC.

This clonotype has only a few counts. The CDR3 reads CASSMLAGASTDTQYF. CDR3 DNA: TGTGCCAGTAGTATGTTAGCGGGGGCTAGCACAGATACGCAGTATTTT. J is TRBJ2-3 and V is TRBV19; 9 bases fit TRBD2. Per germline, CDR1 LNHDA and CDR2 SQIVND (reference sequence). CDR3 length: 16 amino acids. V lost 3 bases and J lost 0; bases outside the gene matches: 4.

A few counts support this clonotype. The chain employs TRBV10-3 and TRBJ2-7, with TRBD1 matching over 8 bases. The CDR3 has 19 residues. Losses at the gene ends were 5 bases for V and 5 bases for J; bases not matched to a gene: 23. Germline-derived CDR1 and CDR2 are ENHRY and SYGVKD. The CDR3 bases are TGTGCCATCAGTCTACAGGGGGGAAACCGGCGAGTTGGATTCCACGAGCAGTACTTC. This sequence encodes CAISLQGGNRRVGFHEQYF.

CDR3 residues: CASSLTALSYNEQFF. The CDR3 DNA is TGTGCCAGCAGTTTGACGGCTTTGTCCTACAATGAGCAGTTCTTC. The chain has TRBV27 and TRBJ2-1; D call uncertain. The CDR3 spans 15 residues. Deletions cut 3 bases from V and 1 base from J, with 10 bases between. The V gene's germline CDR1 is MNHEY and CDR2 SMNVEV (reference sequence).

V gene TRBV28 combines with J gene TRBJ1-5, with unresolved D. The CDR3 is 13 residues long. Deletions cut 6 bases from V and 0 bases from J, with 6 bases between. Germline loops: CDR1 MDHEN, CDR2 SYDVKM. CDR3 protein: CASSQFSNQPQHF. Here the CDR3 DNA reads TGTGCCAGCAGCCAGTTTAGCAATCAGCCCCAGCATTTT.

This clonotype was seen only a few times. This chain uses TRBV4-2 with TRBJ2-4, with 7 bases matching TRBD1. This CDR3 is built from 15 residues. Trimming at V came to 4 bases and at J to 1 base, leaving 4 bases not matched to a gene. CDR1 is LGHNA, CDR2 YNFKEQ, per germline. The CDR3 is CASSRETGAKNIQYF. CDR3 nucleotide sequence: TGTGCCAGCAGCCGCGAGACAGGGGCCAAAAACATTCAGTACTTC.

This clonotype was observed many times. CDR3 DNA: TGTGCCAGCATCCAAAGCTGGTACCGGTGGGATACGCAGTATTTT. Its translation is CASIQSWYRWDTQYF. The chain joins TRBV6-1 to TRBJ2-3; D is ambiguous. The CDR3 extends over 15 amino acids. V gave up 7 bases and J gave up 6 bases, with 20 bases separating them. The germline gives CDR1 MNHNS, CDR2 SASEGT.

This rearrangement joins TRBV4-3 to TRBJ2-3; D is perhaps TRBD1 or TRBD2 (6 bases each). Trimming took 4 bases from V and 11 from J, leaving 28 bases between them. The CDR3 covers 17 residues. Germline V lookup: CDR1 LGHNA, CDR2 YSLEER. The CDR3 region is CASSREQGSGLEGRQYF. Written as DNA, the CDR3 is TGCGCCAGCAGCCGAGAACAGGGATCGGGACTGGAGGGGAGGCAGTATTTT.

This clonotype has just a few counts. This chain links TRBV12-3 or TRBV12-4 with TRBJ2-3, with TRBD2 matching 10 bases. V gave up 2 bases and J gave up 2 bases; unmatched junction bases: 7. This CDR3 region has 17 residues. The CDR3 is CASSLMRLAGATDTQYF. Here the CDR3 DNA reads TGTGCCAGCAGTTTAATGCGACTAGCGGGCGCCACAGATACGCAGTATTTT.

This clonotype was recorded a few times. The chain combines TRBV28 with TRBJ2-7; maybe TRBD2 (7 bases). Trimming left V 2 bases short and J 3 bases short, with 14 bases between. Germline V gives CDR1 MDHEN, CDR2 SYDVKM. The CDR3 has 15 residues. The CDR3 spells CASSLSRGGGYEQYF. CDR3 sequence (DNA): TGTGCCAGCAGTTTAAGTAGGGGGGGTGGCTACGAGCAGTACTTC.

This clonotype was counted at least ten times. The chain employs TRBV7-2 and TRBJ2-3, with no clear D. V was pared by 5 bases and J by 2 bases, with 8 bases between. Germline V gives CDR1 SGHTA, CDR2 FQGNSA. The CDR3 covers 13 residues. CDR3 amino acids: CASSTYTTDTQYF. Written as DNA, the CDR3 is TGTGCCAGCAGCACTTACACCACAGATACGCAGTATTTT.

This clonotype was detected only a few times. Here the CDR3 reads CAISESSGGAQGGYEQYF. The CDR3 DNA is TGTGCCATCAGTGAGTCGAGCGGGGGGGCTCAGGGAGGATACGAGCAGTACTTC. This chain joins TRBV10-3 and TRBJ2-7; 10 bases are a match to TRBD2. This CDR3 is 18 amino acids long. Germline-derived CDR1 and CDR2 are ENHRY and SYGVKD. Trimming took 0 bases from V and 4 from J; bases not matched to a gene: 12.

The chain has TRBV7-2 and TRBJ2-7; 14 bases are a match to TRBD2. The trim removed 1 base at V and 4 bases at J, leaving 6 bases unmatched. The CDR3 loop spans 17 amino acids. The V gene's germline CDR1 is SGHTA and CDR2 FQGNSA. In DNA, the CDR3 is TGTGCCAGCAGCTTAGGGACTAGCGGGAGGAGGTTATACGAGCAGTACTTC. This sequence encodes CASSLGTSGRRLYEQYF.

This chain joins TRBV16 and TRBJ2-5; the D is unclear. The CDR3 is 13 amino acids. Germline CDR1 reads KGHSY; CDR2 reads FQNENV. Trimming took off 3 bases at V and 5 bases at J, with 10 bases between the two ends. The CDR3 loop is CASSHVARETQYF. CDR3 bases: TGTGCCAGCAGCCATGTCGCCAGGGAGACCCAGTACTTC.

J is TRBJ2-2 and V is TRBV3-1; no definite D call. The V end was cut by 3 bases, the J end by 1 base, with 15 bases between. CDR1 and CDR2 (germline): LGHDT, YNNKEL (reference sequence). The CDR3 consists of 17 residues. The CDR3 spells CASSQFPFRQNTGELFF. For the CDR3, the DNA is TGTGCCAGCAGCCAGTTCCCCTTCCGTCAGAACACCGGGGAGCTGTTTTTT.

This clonotype was counted between two and nine times. This chain joins TRBV7-9 and TRBJ2-4; 10 nucleotides agree with TRBD2. Germline lookup yields CDR1 SEHNR and CDR2 FQNEAQ (reference sequence). CDR3 size: 17 residues. V was clipped by 2 bases and J by 1 base; unmatched bases: 5. The CDR3 is CASSLTASGSAKNIQYF. The DNA of the CDR3 is TGTGCCAGCAGCTTAACTGCTAGCGGGAGCGCCAAAAACATTCAGTACTTC.

The chain recombines TRBV29-1 with TRBJ2-5; D not certain. V lost 3 bases and J lost 5, with 10 bases in between. Germline CDR1 reads SQVTM; CDR2 reads ANQGSEA. The CDR3 spans 12 residues. This chain's CDR3 is CSVDRGLETQYF. The DNA for the CDR3 is TGCAGCGTTGATCGAGGATTGGAGACCCAGTACTTC.

This rearrangement joins TRBV27 to TRBJ2-2; a weak D match, TRBD2 (5 bases). V was shortened by 5 bases and J by 4 bases, with 14 bases between the two germline ends. The CDR3 has 15 amino acids. Germline values: CDR1 MNHEY, CDR2 SMNVEV (reference sequence). The CDR3 protein is CASSVTGIGTGELFF. For the CDR3, the DNA is TGTGCCAGCAGTGTAACCGGGATAGGCACCGGGGAGCTGTTTTTT.

V usage is TRBV7-9 and J usage is TRBJ2-3, with D hard to call. The CDR3 runs 16 residues. Trimming removed 0 bases at V and 2 bases at J, with 12 bases between. The germline CDR1 and CDR2 sequences are SEHNR and FQNEAQ (reference sequence). CDR3 in amino acids: CASSLAQPRTTDTQYF. The CDR3 bases are TGTGCCAGCAGCTTAGCGCAACCCAGGACCACAGATACGCAGTATTTT.

This clonotype occurred many times. This rearrangement joins TRBV6-4 to TRBJ2-3, with 8 bases lining up with TRBD2. Germline-derived CDR1 and CDR2 are MRHNA and SNTAGT. V gave up 3 bases and J gave up 2 bases; unmatched junction bases: 1. The CDR3 consists of 14 residues. The CDR3 nucleotides read TGTGCCAGCAGTGAGCGGGGGGACACAGATACGCAGTATTTT. This encodes CASSERGDTDTQYF.